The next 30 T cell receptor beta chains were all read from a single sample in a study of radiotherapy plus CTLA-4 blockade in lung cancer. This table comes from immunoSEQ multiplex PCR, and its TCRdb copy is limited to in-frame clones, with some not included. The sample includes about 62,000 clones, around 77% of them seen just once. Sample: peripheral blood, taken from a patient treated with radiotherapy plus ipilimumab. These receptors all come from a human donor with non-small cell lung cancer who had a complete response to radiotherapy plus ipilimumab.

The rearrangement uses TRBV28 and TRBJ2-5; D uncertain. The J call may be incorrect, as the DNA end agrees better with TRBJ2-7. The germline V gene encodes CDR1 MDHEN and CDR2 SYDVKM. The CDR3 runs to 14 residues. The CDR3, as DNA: TGTGCCAGCAGAACTCTCAGGCGCTCCTACGAGCAGTACTTC. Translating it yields CASRTLRRSYEQYF.

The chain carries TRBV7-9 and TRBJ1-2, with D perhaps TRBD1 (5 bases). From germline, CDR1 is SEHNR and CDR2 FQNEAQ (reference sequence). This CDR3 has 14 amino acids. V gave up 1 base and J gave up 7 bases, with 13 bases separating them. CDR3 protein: CASSLGQGGIGYTF. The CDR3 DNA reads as TGTGCCAGCAGCTTAGGCCAGGGAGGTATTGGCTACACCTTC.

The CDR3 loop reads CASSQRRTTGGNSPLHF. CDR3 coding DNA: TGTGCCAGCTCACAACGAAGAACGACAGGGGGGAATTCACCCCTCCACTTT. The rearrangement links TRBV18 to TRBJ1-6, with 9 bases aligning to TRBD1. The V gene's germline CDR1 is KGHSH and CDR2 LQKENI. This CDR3 has 17 residues. After removal of 4 bases from V and 7 bases from J, the junction contained 11 bases not matched to a gene. The full variable domain, its missing parts supplied by reference TRBV18 and TRBJ1-6, is NAGVMQNPRHLVRRRGQEARLRCSPMKGHSHVYWYRQLPEEGLKFMVYLQKENIIDESGMPKERFSAEFPKEGPSILRIQQVVRGDSAAYFCASSQRRTTGGNSPLHFGNGTRLTVT.

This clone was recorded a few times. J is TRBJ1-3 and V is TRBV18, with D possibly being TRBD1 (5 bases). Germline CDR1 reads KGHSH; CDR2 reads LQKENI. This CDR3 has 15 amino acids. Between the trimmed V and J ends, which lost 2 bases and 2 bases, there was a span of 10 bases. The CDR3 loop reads CASSPVEGAGNTIYF. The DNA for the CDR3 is TGTGCCAGCTCACCAGTAGAAGGGGCTGGAAACACCATATATTTT.

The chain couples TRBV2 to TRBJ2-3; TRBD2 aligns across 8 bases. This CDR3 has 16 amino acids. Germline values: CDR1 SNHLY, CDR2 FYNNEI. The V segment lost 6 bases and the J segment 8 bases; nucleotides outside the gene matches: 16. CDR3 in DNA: TGTGCCAGCAGCGCGGGGGGACAAGGGCTTGCGGGTACGCAGTATTTT. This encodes CASSAGGQGLAGTQYF.

CDR3: CASRVRVRQETQYF. DNA for the CDR3: TGTGCCAGCCGCGTCCGTGTACGACAAGAGACCCAGTACTTC. The chain links TRBV7-2 to TRBJ2-5; D is uncertain. CDR3 length equals 14 residues. The V and J ends lost 8 bases and 2 bases respectively, with 15 bases between them. Germline V gives CDR1 SGHTA, CDR2 FQGNSA.

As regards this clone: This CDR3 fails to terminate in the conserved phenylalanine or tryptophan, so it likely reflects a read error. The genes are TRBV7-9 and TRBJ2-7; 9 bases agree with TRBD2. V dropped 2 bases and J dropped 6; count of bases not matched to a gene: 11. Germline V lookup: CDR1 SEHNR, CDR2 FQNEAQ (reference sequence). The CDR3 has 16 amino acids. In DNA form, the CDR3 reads TGTGCCAGCAGCTTACCTTGGACTAGCGCTCCTCCCGAGCAGTACCTC. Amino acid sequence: CASSLPWTSAPPEQYL.

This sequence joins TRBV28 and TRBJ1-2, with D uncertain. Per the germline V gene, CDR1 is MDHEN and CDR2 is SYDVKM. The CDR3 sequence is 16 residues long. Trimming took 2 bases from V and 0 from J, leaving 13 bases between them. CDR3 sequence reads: CASSLTSPSANYGYTF. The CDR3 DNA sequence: TGTGCCAGCAGTTTAACGTCACCTTCAGCTAACTATGGCTACACCTTC.

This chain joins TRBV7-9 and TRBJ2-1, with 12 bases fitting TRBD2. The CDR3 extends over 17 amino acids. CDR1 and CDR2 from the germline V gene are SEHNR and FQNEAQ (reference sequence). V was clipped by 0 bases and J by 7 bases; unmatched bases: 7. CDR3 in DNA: TGTGCCAGCAGCTTAGCGTCGACTAGCGGGAGCGGGAATGAGCAGTTCTTC. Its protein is CASSLASTSGSGNEQFF.

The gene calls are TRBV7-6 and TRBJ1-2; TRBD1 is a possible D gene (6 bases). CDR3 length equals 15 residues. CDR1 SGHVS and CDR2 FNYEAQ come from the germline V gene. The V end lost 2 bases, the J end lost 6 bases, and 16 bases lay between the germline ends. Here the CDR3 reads CASSLSPNYRDGYTF. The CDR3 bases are TGTGCCAGCAGCTTATCCCCCAATTACAGGGATGGCTACACCTTC. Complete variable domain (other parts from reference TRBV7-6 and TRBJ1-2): GAGVSQSPRYKVTKRGQDVALRCDPISGHVSLYWYRQALGQGPEFLTYFNYEAQQDKSGLPNDRFSAERPEGSISTLTIQRTEQRDSAMYRCASSLSPNYRDGYTFGSGTRLTVV.

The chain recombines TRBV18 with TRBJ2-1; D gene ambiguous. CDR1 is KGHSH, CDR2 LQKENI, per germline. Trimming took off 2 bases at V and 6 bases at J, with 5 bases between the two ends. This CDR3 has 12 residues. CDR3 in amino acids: CASSPGSNEQFF. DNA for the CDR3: TGTGCCAGCTCACCAGGCAGCAATGAGCAGTTCTTC.

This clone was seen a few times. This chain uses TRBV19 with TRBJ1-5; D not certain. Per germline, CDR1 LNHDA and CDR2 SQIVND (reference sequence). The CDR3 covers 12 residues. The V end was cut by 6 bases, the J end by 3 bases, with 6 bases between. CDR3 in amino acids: CASSILNQPQHF. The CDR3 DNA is TGTGCCAGTAGCATACTCAATCAGCCCCAGCATTTT.

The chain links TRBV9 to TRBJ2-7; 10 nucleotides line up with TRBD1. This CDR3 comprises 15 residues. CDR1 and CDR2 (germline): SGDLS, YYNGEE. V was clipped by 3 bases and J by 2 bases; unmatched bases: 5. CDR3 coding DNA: TGTGCCAGCAGCGCCCGGGACAGGGGCGCCTACGAGCAGTACTTC. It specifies CASSARDRGAYEQYF.

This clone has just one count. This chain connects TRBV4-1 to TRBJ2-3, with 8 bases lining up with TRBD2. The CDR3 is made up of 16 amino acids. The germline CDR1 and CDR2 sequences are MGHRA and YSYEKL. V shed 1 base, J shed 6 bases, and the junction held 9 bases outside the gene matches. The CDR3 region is CASSQVAASGSDTQYF. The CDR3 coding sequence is TGCGCCAGCAGCCAAGTCGCGGCCAGCGGGAGTGATACGCAGTATTTT.

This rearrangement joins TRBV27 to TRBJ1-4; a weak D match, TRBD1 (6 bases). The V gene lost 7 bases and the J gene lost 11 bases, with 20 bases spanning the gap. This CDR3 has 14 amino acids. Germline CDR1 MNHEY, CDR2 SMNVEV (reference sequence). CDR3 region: CASKEGGRTGKLFF. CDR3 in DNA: TGTGCCAGCAAGGAGGGGGGGCGGACGGGGAAACTGTTTTTT.

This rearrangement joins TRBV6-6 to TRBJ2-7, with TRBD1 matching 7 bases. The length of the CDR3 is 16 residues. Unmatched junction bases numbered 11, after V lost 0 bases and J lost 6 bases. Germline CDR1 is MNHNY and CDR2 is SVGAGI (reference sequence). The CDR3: CASSYSTQGSSSEQYF. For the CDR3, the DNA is TGTGCCAGCAGTTACTCGACACAGGGGAGTTCCAGCGAGCAGTACTTC.

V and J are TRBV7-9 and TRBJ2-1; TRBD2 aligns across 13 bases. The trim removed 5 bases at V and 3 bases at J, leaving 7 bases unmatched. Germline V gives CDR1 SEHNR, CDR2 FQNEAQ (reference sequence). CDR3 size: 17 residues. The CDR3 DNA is TGTGCCAGCAGCCAAAAGGGACTAGCGGGATTCTACAATGAGCAGTTCTTC. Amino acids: CASSQKGLAGFYNEQFF.

The DNA for the CDR3 is TGTGCCAGCTCACCCCTAGACTACAATGAGCAGTTCTTC. The encoded protein is CASSPLDYNEQFF. The gene calls are TRBV18 and TRBJ2-1; no definite D call. This CDR3 has 13 residues. The V end lost 3 bases, the J end lost 3 bases, and 6 bases lay between the germline ends. Germline V gives CDR1 KGHSH, CDR2 LQKENI.

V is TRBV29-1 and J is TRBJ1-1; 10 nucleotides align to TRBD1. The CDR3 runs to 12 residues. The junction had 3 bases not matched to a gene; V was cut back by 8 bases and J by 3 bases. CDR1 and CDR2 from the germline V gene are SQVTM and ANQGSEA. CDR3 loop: CSSGTGDTEAFF. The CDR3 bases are TGCAGCTCGGGGACAGGGGACACTGAAGCTTTCTTT. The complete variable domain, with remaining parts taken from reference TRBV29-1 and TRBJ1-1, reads SAVISQKPSRDICQRGTSLTIQCQVDSQVTMMFWYRQQPGQSLTLIATANQGSEATYESGFVIDKFPISRPNLTFSTLTVSNMSPEDSSIYLCSSGTGDTEAFFGQGTRLTVV.

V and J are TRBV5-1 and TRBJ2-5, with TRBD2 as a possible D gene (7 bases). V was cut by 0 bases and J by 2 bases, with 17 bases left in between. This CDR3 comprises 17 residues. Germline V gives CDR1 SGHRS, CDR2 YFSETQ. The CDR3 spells CASSLVTGGRGQETQYF. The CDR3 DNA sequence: TGCGCCAGCAGCTTGGTTACGGGGGGCCGAGGGCAAGAGACCCAGTACTTC.

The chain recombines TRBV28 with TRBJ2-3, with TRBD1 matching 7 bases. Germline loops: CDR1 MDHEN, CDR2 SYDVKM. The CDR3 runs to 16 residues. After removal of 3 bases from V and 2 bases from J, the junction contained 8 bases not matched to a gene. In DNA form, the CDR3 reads TGTGCCAGCAGTTTCTGGACGACAGGGAACACAGATACGCAGTATTTT. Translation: CASSFWTTGNTDTQYF.

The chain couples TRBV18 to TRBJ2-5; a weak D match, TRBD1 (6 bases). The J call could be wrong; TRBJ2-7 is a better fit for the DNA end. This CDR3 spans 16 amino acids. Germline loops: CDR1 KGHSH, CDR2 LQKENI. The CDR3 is CASSPPPRTERSEQYF. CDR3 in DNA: TGTGCCAGCTCACCACCACCCCGGACAGAGCGGAGCGAGCAGTACTTC.

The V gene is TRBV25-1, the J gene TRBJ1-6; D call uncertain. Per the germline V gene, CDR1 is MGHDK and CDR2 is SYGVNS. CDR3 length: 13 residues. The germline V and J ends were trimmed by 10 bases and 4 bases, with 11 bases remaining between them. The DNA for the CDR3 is TGTGCCACCCAGCGGACGTATAATTCACCCCTCCACTTT. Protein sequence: CATQRTYNSPLHF.

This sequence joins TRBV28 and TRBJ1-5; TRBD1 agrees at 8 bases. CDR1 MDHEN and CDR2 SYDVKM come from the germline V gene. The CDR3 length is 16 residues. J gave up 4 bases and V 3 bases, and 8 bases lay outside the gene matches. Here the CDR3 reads CASSFSDRVGNQPQHF. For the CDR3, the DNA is TGTGCCAGCAGTTTCTCGGACAGGGTTGGGAATCAGCCCCAGCATTTT.

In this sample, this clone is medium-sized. The CDR3 DNA reads as TGCGCCAGCAGCCAAGAGTGGACAGGGGGCAATCAGCCCCAGCATTTT. Translated, it gives CASSQEWTGGNQPQHF. The rearrangement links TRBV4-3 to TRBJ1-5, with 9 positions matching TRBD1. CDR3 length: 16 amino acids. Germline V gene sequence: CDR1 LGHNA, CDR2 YSLEER. V dropped 0 bases and J dropped 2; count of bases not matched to a gene: 2.

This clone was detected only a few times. CDR3 DNA sequence: TGTGCCAGCAGCTTAGGGGCCCGCTCCTACGAGCAGTACTTC. Translating it yields CASSLGARSYEQYF. The chain carries TRBV7-2 and TRBJ2-7; no definite D call. The CDR3 has 14 residues. V lost 1 base and J lost 0, with 7 bases in between. Germline CDR1 SGHTA, CDR2 FQGNSA.

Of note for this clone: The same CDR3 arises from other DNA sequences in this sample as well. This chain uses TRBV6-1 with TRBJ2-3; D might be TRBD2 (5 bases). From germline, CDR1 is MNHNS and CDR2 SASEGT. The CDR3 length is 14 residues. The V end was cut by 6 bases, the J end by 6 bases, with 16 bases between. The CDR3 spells CASSYSGRFDTQYF. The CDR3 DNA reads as TGTGCCAGCAGCTATAGTGGGAGATTTGATACGCAGTATTTT.

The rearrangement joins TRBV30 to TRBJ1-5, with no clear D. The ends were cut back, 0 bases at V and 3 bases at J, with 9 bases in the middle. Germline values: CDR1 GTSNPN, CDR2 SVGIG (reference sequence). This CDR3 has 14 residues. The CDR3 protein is CAWSVTGNNQPQHF. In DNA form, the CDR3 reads TGTGCCTGGAGTGTTACGGGGAACAATCAGCCCCAGCATTTT.

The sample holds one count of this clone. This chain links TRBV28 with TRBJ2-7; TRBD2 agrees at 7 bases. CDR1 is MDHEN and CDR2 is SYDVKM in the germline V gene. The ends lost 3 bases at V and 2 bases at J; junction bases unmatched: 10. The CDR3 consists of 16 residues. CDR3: CASSFSGSGVPYEQYF. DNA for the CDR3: TGTGCCAGCAGTTTTTCAGGGAGCGGGGTTCCCTACGAGCAGTACTTC.

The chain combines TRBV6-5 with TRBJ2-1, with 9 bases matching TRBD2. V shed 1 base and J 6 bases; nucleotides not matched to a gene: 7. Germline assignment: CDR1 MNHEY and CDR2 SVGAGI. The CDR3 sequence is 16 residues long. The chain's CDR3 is CASSYYSSGRPNEQFF. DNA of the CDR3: TGTGCCAGCAGTTACTATAGTAGCGGGAGACCCAATGAGCAGTTCTTC.